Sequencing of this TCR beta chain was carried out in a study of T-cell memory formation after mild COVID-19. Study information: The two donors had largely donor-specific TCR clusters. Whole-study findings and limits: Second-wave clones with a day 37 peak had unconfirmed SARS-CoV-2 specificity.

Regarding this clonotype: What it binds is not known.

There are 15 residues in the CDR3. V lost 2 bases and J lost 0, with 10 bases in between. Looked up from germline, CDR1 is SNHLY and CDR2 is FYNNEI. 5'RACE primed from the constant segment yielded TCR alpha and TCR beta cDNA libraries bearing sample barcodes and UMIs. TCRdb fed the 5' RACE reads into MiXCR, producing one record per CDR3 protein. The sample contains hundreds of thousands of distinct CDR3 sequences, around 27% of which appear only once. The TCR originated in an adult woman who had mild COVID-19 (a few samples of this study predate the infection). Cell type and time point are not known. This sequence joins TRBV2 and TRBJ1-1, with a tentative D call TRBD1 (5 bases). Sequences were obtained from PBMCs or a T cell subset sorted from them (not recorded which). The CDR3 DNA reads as TGTGCCAGCAGTGAATATCGGGGCCTGAACACTGAAGCTTTCTTT. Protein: CASSEYRGLNTEAFF.